This T cell receptor beta chain was recovered during a study of cytomegalovirus exposure and HLA in healthy donors. Turning to the study itself: Within the Caucasian-associated ancestry cluster were 81% of the 350 to 400 genotyped donors. Study-level results: The study listed around 150 cytomegalovirus-associated TCR beta chains. Later work associated fewer than 20,000 TCR beta sequences with HLA alleles at 0.05 false discovery rate.

PCR involved 60 Vbeta and 13 Jbeta primers. The data were produced by immunoSEQ multiplex PCR, yet TCRdb's version contains in-frame clones alone and is incomplete. The sample records approximately 190,000 clones, over 70% being singletons. Remarks on this clone: Its specificity is not known.

The length of the CDR3 is 11 residues. Germline-derived CDR1 and CDR2 are LNHDA and SQIVND (reference sequence). The junction had 4 bases not matched to a gene; V was cut back by 7 bases and J by 8 bases. The TCR originated in a man aged 40-55 years in good health and CMV-seropositive. J is TRBJ1-1 and V is TRBV19; 7 nucleotides agree with TRBD1. Sequenced sample: PBMCs. The CDR3 DNA is TGTGCCAGTAAGGGGGCCACGGAAGCTTTCTTT. Protein: CASKGATEAFF.